This TCR beta chain was captured by sequencing in a study of blood T cell repertoires in COVID-19. Either two negative PCRs, clearance, or symptom resolution qualified Cohort 3 donors as recovered. The CDR3 covers 15 residues. V lost 9 bases and J lost 2; bases outside the gene matches: 5. Germline CDR1 is MNHEY and CDR2 is SVGAGI. Sequencing used immunoSEQ multiplex PCR; TCRdb keeps in-frame clones, though not all of them. Among about 380,000 clones listed, approximately 90% were seen once. Material for sequencing was PBMCs or T cells enriched from blood (not recorded which). V and J are TRBV6-5 and TRBJ2-3, with 13 bases lining up with TRBD2. The sequence came from a woman aged 18-29 years who had recovered from COVID-19. The CDR3 DNA is TGTGCCAGGGGGGGACTAGCGGGGATCACAGATACGCAGTATTTT. Protein product: CARGGLAGITDTQYF.